Below are 24 T cell receptor beta chains sequenced from a single sample in a study of cytomegalovirus exposure and HLA in healthy donors. PCR used 60 Vbeta primers and 13 Jbeta primers. The table came from immunoSEQ multiplex PCR; TCRdb's copy has only in-frame clones and leaves some out. Of about 190,000 clones in the sample, 60% to 80% were seen once. The source material was PBMCs. The origin of the receptors is a woman aged 25-40 years in good health and CMV-seropositive.

The genes are TRBV5-5 and TRBJ2-1; the match to TRBD2 covers 8 bases. V lost 2 bases and J lost 1; bases outside the gene matches: 11. The CDR3 is 18 amino acids. Germline V CDR1 and CDR2: SGHKS, YYEKEE (reference sequence). In DNA form, the CDR3 reads TGTGCCAGCAGCTTCAGGCTAGCGGGTCCGCTATCCTACAATGAGCAGTTCTTC. Its translation: CASSFRLAGPLSYNEQFF.

This clone occurred once. The DNA of the CDR3 is TGTGCCAGAAGCGAGCGAACTAGCGGGAGAAGAGGAGAGACCCAGTACTTC. This translates into CARSERTSGRRGETQYF. This sequence joins TRBV5-3 and TRBJ2-5; 11 bases align to TRBD2. TRBV5-3 counts as an open reading frame of uncertain function. Unmatched junction bases numbered 12, after V lost 4 bases and J lost 4 bases. This CDR3 is 17 amino acids long.

V is TRBV6-6 and J is TRBJ1-2; maybe TRBD1 (6 bases). The germline V gene has CDR1 MNHNY and CDR2 SVGAGI (reference sequence). V was pared by 6 bases and J by 4 bases, with 18 bases between. The CDR3 extends over 15 amino acids. The CDR3, as DNA: TGTGCCAGCAGCTCCCAGGCGGGGGGCGCCTATGGCTACACCTTC. Residues: CASSSQAGGAYGYTF.

V is TRBV29-1 and J is TRBJ1-1; D may be TRBD1 (5 bases). V was cut by 8 bases and J by 4 bases, with 17 bases left in between. The V gene's germline CDR1 is SQVTM and CDR2 ANQGSEA. The CDR3 sequence is 13 residues long. In DNA form, the CDR3 reads TGCAGCTTTGGGGGAGGGAGGGGCACTGAAGCTTTCTTT. This sequence encodes CSFGGGRGTEAFF.

The chain uses TRBV4-2 and TRBJ1-3; D is possibly TRBD1 (6 bases). The V gene lost 1 base and the J gene lost 4 bases, with 14 bases spanning the gap. The CDR3 loop spans 16 amino acids. Germline CDR1 is LGHNA and CDR2 is YNFKEQ. The CDR3 DNA follows: TGTGCCAGCAGCCAAGGCCGGGACAAGAGGGGAAACACCATATATTTT. This gives the protein CASSQGRDKRGNTIYF.

V gene TRBV19 combines with J gene TRBJ1-2, with D perhaps matching TRBD1 (5 bases). Trimming pared 2 bases from V and 4 bases from J, leaving 14 bases between. In germline, CDR1 is LNHDA, CDR2 SQIVND (reference sequence). CDR3 length: 15 residues. DNA for the CDR3: TGTGCCAGTAGTATACGGGGGGGTTTCGGCTATGGCTACACCTTC. This encodes CASSIRGGFGYGYTF. Full variable domain (rest looked up from reference TRBV19 and TRBJ1-2): DGGITQSPKYLFRKEGQNVTLSCEQNLNHDAMYWYRQDPGQGLRLIYYSQIVNDFQKGDIAEGYSVSREKKESFPLTVTSAQKNPTAFYLCASSIRGGFGYGYTFGSGTRLTVV.

This clone has more than one count but fewer than ten. J is TRBJ2-1 and V is TRBV9, with TRBD2 identical over 8 bases. V lost 4 bases and J lost 9; bases outside the gene matches: 9. Germline V gene lookup returns CDR1 SGDLS and CDR2 YYNGEE. This CDR3 has 14 amino acids. In DNA form, the CDR3 reads TGTGCCAGCAGCCCGAGGACTAGCAGGGGTGAGCAGTTCTTC. Its translation is CASSPRTSRGEQFF.

This clone was observed a single time. This chain links TRBV28 with TRBJ1-2; perhaps TRBD1 as D (5 bases). V was clipped by 5 bases and J by 8 bases, with 15 bases between them. Germline V gene sequence: CDR1 MDHEN, CDR2 SYDVKM. CDR3 length: 13 amino acids. CDR3 region: CASSQGGAGGYTF. CDR3 nucleotide sequence: TGTGCCAGCAGTCAGGGAGGAGCGGGAGGCTACACCTTC.

This rearrangement joins TRBV5-6 to TRBJ2-4; D is unclear. This CDR3 is 13 amino acids long. Trimming removed 6 bases from V and 9 bases from J, with 16 bases in between. Per the germline V gene, CDR1 is SGHDT and CDR2 is YYEEEE. The CDR3 nucleotides read TGTGCCAGCACCGCTTACATGTCTAGCATTCAGTACTTC. It yields the protein CASTAYMSSIQYF.

V usage is TRBV23-1 and J usage is TRBJ2-5; D remains unclear. TRBV23-1 is an open reading frame, and its role is uncertain. Trimming took 7 bases from V and 4 from J, leaving 34 bases between them. CDR3 length equals 20 residues. The CDR3 nucleotides read TGCGCCAGCATCCATGCCCTGGGCTCCCCTTATGTCGCTCCCTTAGAGACCCAGTACTTC. Residues: CASIHALGSPYVAPLETQYF.

This clone was picked up a small number of times. The rearrangement joins TRBV6-4 to TRBJ2-7; 7 bases map to TRBD1. The CDR3 extends over 12 amino acids. With 7 bases clipped from V and 6 bases from J, the junction kept 6 bases outside the gene matches. In germline, CDR1 is MRHNA, CDR2 SNTAGT. The CDR3 reads CASKLRGPEQYF. CDR3 DNA sequence: TGTGCCAGCAAGTTAAGGGGGCCCGAGCAGTACTTC.

The rearrangement joins TRBV5-1 to TRBJ1-1, with no clear D. V lost 0 bases and J lost 3, with 9 bases in between. The CDR3 consists of 14 residues. Germline-derived CDR1 and CDR2 are SGHRS and YFSETQ. DNA for the CDR3: TGCGCCAGCAGCTTGGGCTTATCGGACACTGAAGCTTTCTTT. It codes for CASSLGLSDTEAFF.

This chain links TRBV4-1 with TRBJ2-1; 13 bases are shared with TRBD2. This CDR3 has 18 amino acids. CDR1 MGHRA and CDR2 YSYEKL come from the germline V gene. Trimming at V came to 1 base and at J to 4 bases, leaving 7 bases not matched to a gene. CDR3 amino acids: CASSQGSGLAGVYNEQFF. The CDR3 bases are TGCGCCAGCAGCCAAGGGTCCGGACTAGCGGGAGTATACAATGAGCAGTTCTTC.

The chain couples TRBV9 to TRBJ2-3; no firm D call. The CDR3 has 16 amino acids. V lost 0 bases to trimming and J lost 2 bases, with 13 bases between them. Germline V gene data show CDR1 as SGDLS and CDR2 as YYNGEE. The CDR3 bases are TGTGCCAGCAGCGTAGGAGGTATAGGATTCACAGATACGCAGTATTTT. This gives the protein CASSVGGIGFTDTQYF. The full variable domain, rest sourced from reference TRBV9 and TRBJ2-3, is DSGVTQTPKHLITATGQRVTLRCSPRSGDLSVYWYQQSLDQGLQFLIQYYNGEERAKGNILERFSAQQFPDLHSELNLSSLELGDSALYFCASSVGGIGFTDTQYFGPGTRLTVL.

J is TRBJ2-3 and V is TRBV7-2; 11 bases match TRBD2. Germline CDR1 SGHTA, CDR2 FQGNSA. After removal of 5 bases from V and 0 bases from J, the junction contained 4 bases not matched to a gene. The CDR3 sequence is 16 residues long. Here the CDR3 reads CASSLRTSGSTDTQYF. DNA for the CDR3: TGTGCCAGCAGCCTTCGGACTAGCGGGAGCACAGATACGCAGTATTTT.

The chain is built from TRBV19 and TRBJ2-7; 8 bases map to TRBD2. Per germline, CDR1 LNHDA and CDR2 SQIVND (reference sequence). V was pared by 10 bases and J by 1 base, with 15 bases of the junction left unmatched. This CDR3 is built from 16 residues. In DNA form, the CDR3 reads TGTGCCACCTCCCGGGGGGGCGGGAGCCTATCCTACGAGCAGTACTTC. This encodes CATSRGGGSLSYEQYF.

Only a few counts were recorded for this clone. The CDR3 here is CASSFDSSGNQPQHF. CDR3 DNA sequence: TGCGCCAGCAGCTTTGACAGTTCTGGCAATCAGCCCCAGCATTTT. The chain has TRBV5-1 and TRBJ1-5, with D perhaps TRBD1 (5 bases). V lost 2 bases and J 2 bases, leaving 11 bases between the germline ends. The germline V gene has CDR1 SGHRS and CDR2 YFSETQ. This CDR3 region has 15 residues.

A few counts support this clone. The rearrangement joins TRBV5-1 to TRBJ2-5, with a tentative D call TRBD2 (6 bases). This CDR3 region has 15 residues. Trimming left V 0 bases short and J 4 bases short, with 13 bases between. Germline V gene sequence: CDR1 SGHRS, CDR2 YFSETQ. The CDR3 nucleotides are TGCGCCAGCAGCTTGGACGGGAGTCCCTCAGAGACCCAGTACTTC. This sequence encodes CASSLDGSPSETQYF.

This rearrangement joins TRBV21-1 to TRBJ2-2; the table's TRBD2 call for D was not verified on the DNA. TRBV21-1 is given as a pseudogene. The CDR3 is 16 residues long. This CDR3 is CASSNINSKNTGELFF. The CDR3 DNA sequence: TGTGCCAGCAGCAATATCAATAGCAAGAACACCGGGGAGCTGTTTTTT.

The chain has TRBV5-1 and TRBJ2-7; the match to TRBD2 covers 11 bases. CDR1 is SGHRS, CDR2 YFSETQ, per germline. The CDR3 has 16 amino acids. V shed 0 bases, J shed 7 bases, and the junction held 9 bases outside the gene matches. CDR3 bases: TGCGCCAGCAGCTTGGAGCTAGCGGGAGGAAATCGGGAGCAGTACTTC. It codes for CASSLELAGGNREQYF.

The chain uses TRBV29-1 and TRBJ2-7; D unclear. Germline V CDR1 and CDR2: SQVTM, ANQGSEA. Trimming pared 2 bases from V and 4 bases from J, leaving 9 bases between. The CDR3 is 12 residues long. CDR3 nucleotides: TGCAGCGTTGAATCTAGTGGGTACGAGCAGTACTTC. Its translation is CSVESSGYEQYF.

The V call is TRBV2, the J call TRBJ2-5; D ambiguous. Trimming cost V 4 bases and J 2 bases, with 14 bases left between them. Germline V gene sequence: CDR1 SNHLY, CDR2 FYNNEI. The CDR3 contains 15 residues. The CDR3 spells CASSAQAVPQETQYF. The DNA for the CDR3 is TGTGCCAGCAGTGCCCAGGCCGTCCCTCAAGAGACCCAGTACTTC.

The V and J genes are TRBV10-3 and TRBJ2-1; maybe TRBD2 (5 bases). Germline CDR1 and CDR2: ENHRY and SYGVKD. V was trimmed by 4 bases and J by 0 bases, leaving 10 bases between them. The CDR3 totals 15 residues. The CDR3 coding sequence is TGTGCCATCAGTGGGGTGGGGAGCTCCTACAATGAGCAGTTCTTC. Encoded protein: CAISGVGSSYNEQFF.

This rearrangement joins TRBV10-2 to TRBJ2-3; 13 nucleotides align to TRBD2. V gave up 3 bases and J gave up 6 bases; unmatched junction bases: 3. Per germline, CDR1 WSHSY and CDR2 SAAADI. This CDR3 spans 15 amino acids. The CDR3 reads CASSDQTSGRDTQYF. The CDR3, as DNA: TGCGCCAGCAGTGACCAGACTAGCGGGAGGGATACGCAGTATTTT.